This T cell receptor beta chain was identified during a study of tumor-infiltrating lymphocytes in primary liver carcinoma. Unsorted bulk tissue of about 18-32 mg yielded co-extracted RNA and DNA. Per germline, CDR1 SGHDN and CDR2 FVKESK. The CDR3 totals 14 residues. A primer in the constant region served to generate TCR beta cDNA from approximately 500 ng of total RNA. For TCR beta, libraries were produced by three nested multiplex PCR rounds using slightly modified ARM-PCR. The first two PCR rounds used TRBV1-TRBV30 primers with a Cbeta primer, 10 cycles each. TCRdb called the multiplex PCR reads again in MiXCR, with one record for every CDR3 protein. The sample holds 40,000 to 55,000 distinct CDR3 sequences; about 78% are singletons and the top ten take approximately 24%. This clonotype was counted between two and nine times. The junction differs from germline at one of its ends, possibly a read error.

The source material was liver tumor tissue from sampling region 5. Noted subset: tumor region T5, tumor centre. The chain recombines TRBV14 with TRBJ2-1, with unresolved D. The receptor's source is a man aged 40-50 years with primary liver carcinoma and hepatitis B virus infection. DNA of the CDR3: TGTGCCAGCAACCAAAATCTCGACACCAGTGGGCAGTTCTTC. It encodes CASNQNLDTSGQFF.